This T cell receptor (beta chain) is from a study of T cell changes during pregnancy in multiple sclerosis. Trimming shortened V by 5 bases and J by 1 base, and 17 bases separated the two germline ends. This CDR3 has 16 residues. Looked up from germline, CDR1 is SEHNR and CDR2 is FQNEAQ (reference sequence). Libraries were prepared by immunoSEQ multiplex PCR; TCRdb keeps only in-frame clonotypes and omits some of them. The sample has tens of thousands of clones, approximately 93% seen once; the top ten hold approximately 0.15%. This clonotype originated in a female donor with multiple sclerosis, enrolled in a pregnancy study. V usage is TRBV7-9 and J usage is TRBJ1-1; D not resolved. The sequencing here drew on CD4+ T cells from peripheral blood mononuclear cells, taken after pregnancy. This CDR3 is CASSPALGIKNTEAFF. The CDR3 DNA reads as TGTGCCAGCAGCCCCGCCTTGGGCATAAAGAACACTGAAGCTTTCTTT.